The sequence of this TCR beta chain was determined in a study of blood T cell repertoires in COVID-19. Assay: immunoSEQ multiplex PCR; the TCRdb copy retains only in-frame clones and omits some. Altogether about 140,000 clones are present, approximately 88% being singletons, with the ten largest covering over 9.5%. In germline, CDR1 is KGHSH, CDR2 LQKENI. Trimming removed 3 bases at V and 7 bases at J, with 9 bases between. CDR3 length: 12 residues. The gene calls are TRBV18 and TRBJ1-1; a possible D gene is TRBD1 (6 bases). The source material was peripheral blood. This TCR came from a man aged 60 to 69 with active or convalescent COVID-19. The CDR3 sequence: CASSPLQGEAFF. As DNA, the CDR3 is TGTGCCAGCTCACCGCTACAGGGTGAAGCTTTCTTT. Based on the CDR3 plus reference TRBV18 and TRBJ1-1, the full variable domain is NAGVMQNPRHLVRRRGQEARLRCSPMKGHSHVYWYRQLPEEGLKFMVYLQKENIIDESGMPKERFSAEFPKEGPSILRIQQVVRGDSAAYFCASSPLQGEAFFGQGTRLTVV.